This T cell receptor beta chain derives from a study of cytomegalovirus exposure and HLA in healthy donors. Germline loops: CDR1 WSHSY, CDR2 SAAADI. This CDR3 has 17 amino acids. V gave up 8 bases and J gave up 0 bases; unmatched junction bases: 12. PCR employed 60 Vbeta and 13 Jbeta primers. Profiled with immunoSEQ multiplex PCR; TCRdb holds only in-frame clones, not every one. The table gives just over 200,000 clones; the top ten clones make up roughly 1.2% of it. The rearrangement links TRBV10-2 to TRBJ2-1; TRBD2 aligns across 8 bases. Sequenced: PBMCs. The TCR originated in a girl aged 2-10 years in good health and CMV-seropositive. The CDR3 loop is CASSGVSGTRSYNEQFF. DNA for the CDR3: TGCGCCAGCTCCGGGGTTAGCGGGACCCGCTCCTACAATGAGCAGTTCTTC.